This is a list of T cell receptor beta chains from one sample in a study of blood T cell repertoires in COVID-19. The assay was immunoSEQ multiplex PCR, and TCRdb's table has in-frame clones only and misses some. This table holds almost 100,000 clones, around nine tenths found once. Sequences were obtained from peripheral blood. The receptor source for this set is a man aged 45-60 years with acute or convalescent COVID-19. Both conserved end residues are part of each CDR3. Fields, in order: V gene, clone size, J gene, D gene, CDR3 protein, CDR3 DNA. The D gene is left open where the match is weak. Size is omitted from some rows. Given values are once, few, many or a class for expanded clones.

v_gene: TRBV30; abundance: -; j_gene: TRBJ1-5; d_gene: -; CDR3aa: CAWSVLGRNQPQHF; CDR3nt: TGTGCCTGGAGTGTACTGGGCCGCAATCAGCCCCAGCATTTT
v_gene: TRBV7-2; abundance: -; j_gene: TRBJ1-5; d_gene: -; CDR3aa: CASSREQFQPQHF; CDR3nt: TGTGCCAGCAGCCGGGAGCAGTTCCAGCCCCAGCATTTT
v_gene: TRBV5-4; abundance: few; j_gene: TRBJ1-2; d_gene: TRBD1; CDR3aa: CASSLGQGDGYTF; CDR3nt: TGTGCCAGCAGCTTGGGACAGGGGGATGGCTACACCTTC
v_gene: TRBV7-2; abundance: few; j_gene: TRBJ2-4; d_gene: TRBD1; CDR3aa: CASSSSRDSVQYF; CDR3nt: TGTGCCAGCAGCTCCAGCCGGGACAGCGTGCAGTACTTC
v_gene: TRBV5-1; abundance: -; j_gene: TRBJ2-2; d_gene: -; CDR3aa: CASSLSTGELFF; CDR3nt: TGCGCCAGCAGCCTAAGCACCGGGGAGCTGTTTTTT
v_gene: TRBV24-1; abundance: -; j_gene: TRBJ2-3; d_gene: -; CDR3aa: CATKEEYGDTQYF; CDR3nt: TGTGCCACCAAGGAGGAGTACGGAGATACGCAGTATTTT
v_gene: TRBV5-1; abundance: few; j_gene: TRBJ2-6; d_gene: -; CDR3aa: CASSSAAGLSSGANVLTF; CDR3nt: TGCGCCAGCAGCTCGGCCGCGGGACTTAGCTCTGGGGCCAACGTCCTGACTTTC
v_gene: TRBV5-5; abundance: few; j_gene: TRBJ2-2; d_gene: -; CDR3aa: CASSLVWGANTGELFF; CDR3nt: TGTGCCAGCAGCTTGGTATGGGGCGCGAACACCGGGGAGCTGTTTTTT
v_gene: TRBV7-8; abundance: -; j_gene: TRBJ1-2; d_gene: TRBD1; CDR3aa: CASSTDTSPGQGLF; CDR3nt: TGTGCCAGCAGCACCGACACATCCCCGGGACAGGGACTCTTC
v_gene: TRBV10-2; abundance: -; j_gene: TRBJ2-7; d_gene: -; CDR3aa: CASTPRDISYEQYF; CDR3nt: TGCGCCAGCACCCCACGGGACATCTCCTACGAGCAGTACTTC